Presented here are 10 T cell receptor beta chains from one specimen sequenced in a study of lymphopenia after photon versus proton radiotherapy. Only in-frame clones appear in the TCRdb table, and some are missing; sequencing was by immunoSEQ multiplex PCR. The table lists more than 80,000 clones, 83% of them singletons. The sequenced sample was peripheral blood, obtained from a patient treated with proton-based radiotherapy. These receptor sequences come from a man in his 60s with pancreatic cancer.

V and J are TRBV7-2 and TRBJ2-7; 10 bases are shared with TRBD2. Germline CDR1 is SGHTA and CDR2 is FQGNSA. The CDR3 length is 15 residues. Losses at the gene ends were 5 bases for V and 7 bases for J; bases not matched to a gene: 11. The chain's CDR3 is CASSPVGLASGEQYF. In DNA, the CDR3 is TGTGCCAGCAGCCCGGTGGGACTAGCGTCGGGGGAGCAGTACTTC.

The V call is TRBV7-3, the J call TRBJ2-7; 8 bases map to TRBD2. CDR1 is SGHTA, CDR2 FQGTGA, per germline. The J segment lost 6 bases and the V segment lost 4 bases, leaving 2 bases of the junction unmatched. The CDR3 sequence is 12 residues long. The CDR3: CASSSGTSEQYF. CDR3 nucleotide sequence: TGTGCCAGCAGCTCCGGGACTAGCGAGCAGTACTTC. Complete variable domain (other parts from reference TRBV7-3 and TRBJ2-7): GAGVSQTPSNKVTEKGKYVELRCDPISGHTALYWYRQSLGQGPEFLIYFQGTGAADDSGLPNDRFFAVRPEGSVSTLKIQRTERGDSAVYLCASSSGTSEQYFGPGTRLTVT.

CDR3 coding DNA: TGTGCCAGCAGCCCTAGGGCCGGGTCCTCCTACGAGCAGTACTTC. Its translation: CASSPRAGSSYEQYF. The chain has TRBV7-6 and TRBJ2-7; D is uncertain. Trimming took 5 bases from V and 0 from J, leaving 14 bases between them. Germline assignment: CDR1 SGHVS and CDR2 FNYEAQ. This CDR3 has 15 residues.

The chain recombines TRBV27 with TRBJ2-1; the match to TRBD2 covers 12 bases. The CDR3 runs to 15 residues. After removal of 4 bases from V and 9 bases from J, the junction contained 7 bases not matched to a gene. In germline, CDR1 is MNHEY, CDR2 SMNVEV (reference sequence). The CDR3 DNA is TGTGCCAGCAGTTCGACTAGCGGGAGAGGGCCTGAGCAGTTCTTC. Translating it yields CASSSTSGRGPEQFF.

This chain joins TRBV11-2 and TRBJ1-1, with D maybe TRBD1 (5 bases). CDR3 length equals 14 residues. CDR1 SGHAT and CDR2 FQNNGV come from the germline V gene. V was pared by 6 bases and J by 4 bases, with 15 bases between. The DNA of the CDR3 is TGTGCCAGCAGAGCTGCCGGGACTTCCACTGAAGCTTTCTTT. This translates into CASRAAGTSTEAFF.

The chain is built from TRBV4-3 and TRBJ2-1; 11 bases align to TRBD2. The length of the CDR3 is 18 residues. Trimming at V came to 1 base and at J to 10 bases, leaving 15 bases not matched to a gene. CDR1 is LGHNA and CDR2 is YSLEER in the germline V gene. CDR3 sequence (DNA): TGCGCCAGCAGCCAAGCAAGCTCTCTAGCGGGAGGAAAGTGGGAGCAGTTCTTC. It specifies CASSQASSLAGGKWEQFF.

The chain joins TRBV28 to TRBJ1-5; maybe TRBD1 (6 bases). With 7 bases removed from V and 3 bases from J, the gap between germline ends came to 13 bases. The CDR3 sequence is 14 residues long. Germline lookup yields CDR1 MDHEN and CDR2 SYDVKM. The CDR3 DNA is TGTGCCAGCAACCACGGGACATCCAATCAGCCCCAGCATTTT. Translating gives CASNHGTSNQPQHF.

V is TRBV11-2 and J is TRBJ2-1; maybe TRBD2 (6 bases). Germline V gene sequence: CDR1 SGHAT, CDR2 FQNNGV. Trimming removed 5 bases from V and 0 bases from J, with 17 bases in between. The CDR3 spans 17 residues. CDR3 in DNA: TGTGCCAGCAGCCCCAGGACGGGACTGAGCTCCTACAATGAGCAGTTCTTC. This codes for CASSPRTGLSSYNEQFF.

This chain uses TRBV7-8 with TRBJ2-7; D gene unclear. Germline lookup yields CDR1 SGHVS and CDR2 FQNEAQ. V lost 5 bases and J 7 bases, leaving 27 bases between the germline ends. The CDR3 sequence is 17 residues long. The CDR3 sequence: CASSPIVVVGSPTEQYF. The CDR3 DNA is TGTGCCAGCAGCCCCATAGTCGTTGTCGGCTCCCCCACGGAGCAGTACTTC.

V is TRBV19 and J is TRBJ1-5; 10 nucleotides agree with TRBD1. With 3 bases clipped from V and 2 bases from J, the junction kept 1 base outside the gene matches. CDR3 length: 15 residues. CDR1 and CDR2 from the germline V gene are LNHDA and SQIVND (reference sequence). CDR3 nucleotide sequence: TGTGCCAGTAGTATTGGGACAGGGGGCAATCAGCCCCAGCATTTT. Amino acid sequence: CASSIGTGGNQPQHF.